One sample yielded the 20 T cell receptor beta chains listed below, sequenced in a study of blood T cell repertoires in COVID-19. Data came from immunoSEQ multiplex PCR; TCRdb stores just in-frame clones and leaves some out. The table has approximately 190,000 clones, under 85% seen once. Sequenced material: peripheral blood. These TCRs come from a man between 60 and 75 years old with active or convalescent COVID-19.

V is TRBV11-3 and J is TRBJ2-3, with 13 positions matching TRBD2. With V trimmed by 5 bases and J by 2 bases, 4 bases remained unmatched. This CDR3 is 16 amino acids long. Looked up from germline, CDR1 is SGHNT and CDR2 is YENEEA. CDR3 loop: CASSRGTSGTTDTQYF. In DNA, the CDR3 is TGTGCCAGCAGCCGGGGGACTAGCGGGACCACAGATACGCAGTATTTT.

The chain has TRBV19 and TRBJ1-1; 7 nucleotides agree with TRBD1. This CDR3 spans 16 amino acids. V was clipped by 4 bases and J by 2 bases; unmatched bases: 10. CDR1 is LNHDA and CDR2 is SQIVND in the germline V gene (reference sequence). CDR3 DNA sequence: TGTGCCAGTAGTAAGGGGGCCCAGAGGGGTAACACTGAAGCTTTCTTT. Amino acid sequence: CASSKGAQRGNTEAFF.

The sample holds one count of this clone. The chain joins TRBV6-4 to TRBJ2-1; TRBD2 matches at 12 bases. Trimming removed 2 bases from V and 10 bases from J; junction bases left unmatched: 6. The CDR3 length is 15 residues. The germline V gene has CDR1 MRHNA and CDR2 SNTAGT. The CDR3 bases are TGTGCCAGCAGTGACCTAGCGGGAGGGGACAGGGAGCAGTTCTTC. Protein: CASSDLAGGDREQFF.

V is TRBV6-5 and J is TRBJ2-7; D uncertain. The V end was cut by 8 bases, the J end by 6 bases, with 14 bases between. The CDR3 has 12 amino acids. CDR1 and CDR2 (germline): MNHEY, SVGAGI. As DNA, the CDR3 is TGTGCCAGCGGCCGTACAGCTTCCGAGCAGTACTTC. This codes for CASGRTASEQYF.

The chain joins TRBV19 to TRBJ2-1; 11 nucleotides match TRBD1. The CDR3 contains 16 residues. Trimming cost V 4 bases and J 4 bases; bases outside gene matches: 6. The V gene's germline CDR1 is LNHDA and CDR2 SQIVND (reference sequence). CDR3 coding DNA: TGTGCCAGTAGTACGGACAGGGGGCGTAATTACAATGAGCAGTTCTTC. It codes for CASSTDRGRNYNEQFF.

The chain recombines TRBV5-4 with TRBJ2-3; 8 bases line up with TRBD2. The CDR3 covers 15 residues. Losses at the gene ends were 0 bases for V and 3 bases for J; bases not matched to a gene: 3. Germline CDR1 reads SGHNT; CDR2 reads YYREEE (reference sequence). The CDR3 loop is CASSLDGRDTDTQYF. DNA for the CDR3: TGTGCCAGCAGCTTGGACGGGAGGGATACAGATACGCAGTATTTT.

The chain joins TRBV4-3 to TRBJ1-3; no firm D call. The ends were cut back, 0 bases at V and 0 bases at J, with 18 bases in the middle. CDR1 LGHNA and CDR2 YSLEER come from the germline V gene. The CDR3 runs 19 residues. The CDR3 loop reads CASSQDLAGGLFSGNTIYF. As DNA, the CDR3 is TGCGCCAGCAGCCAAGATCTCGCTGGAGGACTTTTCTCTGGAAACACCATATATTTT.

The gene calls are TRBV28 and TRBJ1-5; no clear D. V dropped 4 bases and J dropped 3 bases, with 13 bases sitting between them. Germline V lookup: CDR1 MDHEN, CDR2 SYDVKM. This CDR3 comprises 15 residues. DNA for the CDR3: TGTGCCAGCAGTTCCGACCTCGGGGACAATCAGCCCCAGCATTTT. Its protein is CASSSDLGDNQPQHF.

The chain combines TRBV3-1 (or the pseudogene TRBV3-2) with TRBJ1-3, with 8 positions matching TRBD1. Germline CDR1 and CDR2: LGHDT and YNNKEL (reference sequence). J was trimmed by 2 bases and V by 6 bases; bases with no gene match: 3. The CDR3 sequence is 14 residues long. CDR3 bases: TGTGCCAGCAGAGGGACAGGCCCTGGAAACACCATATATTTT. Translated: CASRGTGPGNTIYF.

J is TRBJ2-7 and V is TRBV29-1; the match to TRBD2 covers 9 bases. V shed 4 bases and J 3 bases; nucleotides not matched to a gene: 4. CDR3 length equals 13 residues. Germline CDR1 is SQVTM and CDR2 is ANQGSEA. CDR3 sequence reads: CSVGTSAYYEQYF. In DNA, the CDR3 is TGCAGCGTTGGGACTAGCGCCTACTACGAGCAGTACTTC.

The chain couples TRBV6-5 to TRBJ1-3; possible D gene TRBD1, 6 bases. CDR1 and CDR2 (germline): MNHEY, SVGAGI. V was clipped by 7 bases and J by 4 bases, with 14 bases between them. This CDR3 contains 14 residues. The CDR3 loop is CASKPPGDGNTIYF. The DNA of the CDR3 is TGTGCCAGCAAACCTCCAGGGGACGGAAACACCATATATTTT.

In its sample, this clone was seen once. This chain's CDR3 is CASRRPRTSGSPTDTQYF. The DNA of the CDR3 is TGTGCCAGCAGACGCCCCCGGACTAGCGGGAGCCCCACAGATACGCAGTATTTT. The chain carries TRBV5-8 and TRBJ2-3; 13 bases fit TRBD2. After removal of 5 bases from V and 2 bases from J, the junction contained 11 bases not matched to a gene. The CDR3 covers 18 residues. The germline gives CDR1 SGHTS, CDR2 YDEGEE.

The genes are TRBV6-5 and TRBJ1-1; D unresolved. This CDR3 comprises 14 residues. Germline V gene sequence: CDR1 MNHEY, CDR2 SVGAGI. Trimming shortened V by 6 bases and J by 0 bases, and 11 bases separated the two germline ends. CDR3 sequence reads: CASSHVQMNTEAFF. CDR3 nucleotides: TGTGCCAGCAGCCACGTGCAGATGAACACTGAAGCTTTCTTT.

V gene TRBV5-1 combines with J gene TRBJ1-3; TRBD1 aligns across 8 bases. The V segment lost 0 bases and the J segment 2 bases; nucleotides outside the gene matches: 7. Per germline, CDR1 SGHRS and CDR2 YFSETQ. The CDR3 runs 17 residues. The CDR3 coding sequence is TGCGCCAGCAGCTTGGAGGTCTTCAGGGGGCCTGGAAACACCATATATTTT. This encodes CASSLEVFRGPGNTIYF.

The chain has TRBV7-2 and TRBJ1-2; 11 bases fit TRBD1. The CDR3 has 14 residues. The V gene end was trimmed by 5 bases and the J gene end by 5 bases; junction bases not matched to a gene: 4. CDR1 is SGHTA and CDR2 is FQGNSA in the germline V gene. CDR3 loop: CASSGQGAGYGYTF. The CDR3 DNA reads TGTGCCAGCAGCGGACAGGGGGCCGGGTATGGCTACACCTTC.

V usage is TRBV5-1 and J usage is TRBJ2-1, with 8 positions matching TRBD2. CDR1 is SGHRS and CDR2 is YFSETQ in the germline V gene. This CDR3 is 15 amino acids long. Unmatched junction bases numbered 3, after V lost 1 base and J lost 3 bases. The CDR3 DNA follows: TGCGCCAGCAGCTTGTCCAGCGGGAGCTACAATGAGCAGTTCTTC. It encodes CASSLSSGSYNEQFF.

The V gene is TRBV3-1 (or the pseudogene TRBV3-2), the J gene TRBJ1-4, with D perhaps TRBD1 (6 bases). This CDR3 has 16 amino acids. Germline V gene data show CDR1 as LGHDT and CDR2 as YNNKEL (reference sequence). V was trimmed by 1 base and J by 2 bases, leaving 11 bases between them. The CDR3 loop reads CASSQALGATNEKLFF. Written as DNA, the CDR3 is TGTGCCAGCAGCCAAGCTTTGGGGGCCACTAATGAAAAACTGTTTTTT.

V is TRBV30 and J is TRBJ2-5, with TRBD1 identical over 7 bases. Germline values: CDR1 GTSNPN, CDR2 SVGIG (reference sequence). CDR3 length equals 12 residues. The J segment lost 5 bases and the V segment lost 2 bases, leaving 2 bases of the junction unmatched. The CDR3 loop is CAWSLRGETQYF. In DNA form, the CDR3 reads TGTGCCTGGAGTCTCAGGGGGGAGACCCAGTACTTC.

The chain carries TRBV28 and TRBJ2-7; 9 nucleotides match TRBD1. After removal of 5 bases from V and 0 bases from J, the junction contained 5 bases not matched to a gene. The CDR3 is 15 amino acids. CDR1 MDHEN and CDR2 SYDVKM come from the germline V gene. The CDR3 sequence: CASSPTGGNSYEQYF. The DNA of the CDR3 is TGTGCCAGCAGTCCGACAGGGGGAAACTCCTACGAGCAGTACTTC.

V and J are TRBV18 and TRBJ2-7, with D tentatively TRBD1 (6 bases). Germline V gene data show CDR1 as KGHSH and CDR2 as LQKENI. Trimming removed 6 bases at V and 9 bases at J, with 18 bases between. The CDR3 spans 13 residues. CDR3 loop: CASSDSGASGQYF. The CDR3 bases are TGTGCCAGCTCGGACAGTGGAGCTTCGGGGCAGTACTTC.